The clone carrying this T cell receptor (beta chain) occurred once. The ends were cut back, 5 bases at V and 4 bases at J, with 11 bases in the middle. The CDR3 consists of 12 residues. Looked up from germline, CDR1 is DFQATT and CDR2 is SNEGSKA (reference sequence). MiXCR, applied by TCRdb to the RT-PCR reads, yields one record per CDR3 protein. The repertoire holds hundreds of distinct CDR3 sequences, with approximately 38% as singletons. The sequence was collected from a female donor with primary Sjogren's syndrome. What was sequenced was memory CD4+ T cells from salivary gland. The genes are TRBV20-1 and TRBJ1-2, with a tentative D call TRBD1 (6 bases). In DNA, the CDR3 is TGCAGTGCTTTCCGGACAGCCTATGGCTACACCTTC. Its protein is CSAFRTAYGYTF.